This T cell receptor (beta chain) was identified during a study of vaccination effects on CD4 cells after COVID-19. The assay was immunoSEQ multiplex PCR, and TCRdb's table has in-frame clones only and misses some. This sample yields approximately 40,000 clones, of which around 80% are seen a single time; roughly 3% belongs to the top ten. The trim removed 3 bases at V and 6 bases at J, leaving 7 bases unmatched. This CDR3 contains 16 residues. The V gene's germline CDR1 is LNHDA and CDR2 SQIVND (reference sequence). Regarding the study as a whole: Marked clonal contraction was seen in infection- and vaccine-induced clones late after vaccination.

At the end of around 11 days of culture, CD4+ T cells were isolated. People in the vaccine group had not been infected with SARS-CoV-2 before, and their nucleocapsid antibodies were negative. The sample holds one count of this clone. Its antigen is unknown. The rearrangement joins TRBV19 to TRBJ2-1; TRBD2 agrees at 11 bases. This TCR was sampled from a human donor who received a COVID-19 vaccine. Sample: CD4+ T cells from PBMCs cultured without peptide, taken before COVID-19 vaccination. CDR3 residues: CASSISLAGGSNEQFF. The CDR3 DNA follows: TGTGCCAGTAGTATTTCCCTAGCGGGGGGCAGCAATGAGCAGTTCTTC.